This T cell receptor (beta chain) comes out of a study of T cells in Graves' hyperthyroidism and ophthalmopathy. Study details: Peripheral blood was acquired at first diagnosis, ahead of any therapy whatsoever.

General observations from the study: Blood shared most expanded thyroid clonotypes above 0.001.

TCR beta CDR3 regions were amplified from RNA transcripts. An initial round of RT-PCR targeting the TCR CDR3 relied on the HTBI primer set. TCRdb analysed the multiplex PCR reads with MiXCR anew, one entry per CDR3 protein. There are a few hundred thousand distinct CDR3 sequences in the sample; about 13% occur only once, and roughly 35% lies in the top ten. The CDR3 length is 13 residues. Trimming took 6 bases from V and 2 from J, leaving 9 bases between them. CDR1 is MDHEN, CDR2 SYDVKM, per germline. This clonotype was counted ten times or more. Antigen: not known. Sequencing was performed on blood. The J gene is TRBJ2-3, the V gene TRBV28, with no clear D. The sequence was obtained from a woman aged 40 to 49 with Graves' ophthalmopathy. In DNA, the CDR3 is TGTGCCAGCAGCCTGGCCGACACAGATACGCAGTATTTT. It encodes CASSLADTDTQYF.